These 2 T cell receptor beta chains were all obtained from the same sample, sequenced in a study of naive and memory T cell subsets. Whole-study findings and limits: A few larger clonotypes appeared in naive repertoires, especially CD8, possibly memory cells re-expressing CD45RA.

The beta constant-region primer was an equimolar mix of two oligonucleotides covering TRBC1 and TRBC2. Nested alpha and beta constant-region primers with the SP2 primer drove four PCR rounds on ligated cDNA. A single record per CDR3 protein comes from TCRdb applying MiXCR to the UMI-ligation and nested PCR reads. The table has over 110,000 distinct CDR3 sequences, 15% to 20% seen once. Antigens of these TCRs are unknown. Source material: naive CD8+ T cells from blood. These receptors all come from a human donor in good health.

This chain connects TRBV28 to TRBJ2-1, with 9 bases aligning to TRBD2. V lost 3 bases and J lost 4; bases outside the gene matches: 10. Germline CDR1 is MDHEN and CDR2 is SYDVKM. The CDR3 covers 17 residues. The CDR3 DNA is TGTGCCAGCAGTTTGCGAGGTCTAGCGGGGAGTTACAATGAGCAGTTCTTC. Translating gives CASSLRGLAGSYNEQFF. Complete variable domain (other parts from reference TRBV28 and TRBJ2-1): DVKVTQSSRYLVKRTGEKVFLECVQDMDHENMFWYRQDPGLGLRLIYFSYDVKMKEKGDIPEGYSVSREKKERFSLILESASTNQTSMYLCASSLRGLAGSYNEQFFGPGTRLTVL.

CDR3 sequence reads: CASSQLALNGDVFF. The CDR3 DNA reads as TGTGCCAGCAGCCAACTGGCTCTGAATGGCGACGTTTTCTTT. This chain connects TRBV3-1 to TRBJ1-1; no firm D call. V lost 2 bases to trimming and J lost 13 bases, with 20 bases between them. The CDR3 runs to 14 residues. Germline V CDR1 and CDR2: LGHDT, YNNKEL (reference sequence).